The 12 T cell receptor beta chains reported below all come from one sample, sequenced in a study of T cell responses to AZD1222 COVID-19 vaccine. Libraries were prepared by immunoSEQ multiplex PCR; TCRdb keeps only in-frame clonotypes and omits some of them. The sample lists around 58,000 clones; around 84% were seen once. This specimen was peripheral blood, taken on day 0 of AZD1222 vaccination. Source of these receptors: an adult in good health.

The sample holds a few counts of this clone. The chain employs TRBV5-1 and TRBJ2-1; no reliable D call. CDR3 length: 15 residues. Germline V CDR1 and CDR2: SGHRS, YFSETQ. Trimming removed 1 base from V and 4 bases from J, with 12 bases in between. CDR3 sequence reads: CASSLSLQVYNEQFF. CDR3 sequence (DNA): TGCGCCAGCAGCTTGTCCCTTCAGGTTTACAATGAGCAGTTCTTC.

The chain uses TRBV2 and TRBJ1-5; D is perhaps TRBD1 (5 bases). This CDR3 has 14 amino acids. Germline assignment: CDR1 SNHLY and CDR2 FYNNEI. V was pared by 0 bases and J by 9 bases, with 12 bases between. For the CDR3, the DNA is TGTGCCAGCAGTGAAGCGGGACCTAAGGGGCCCCAGCATTTT. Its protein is CASSEAGPKGPQHF. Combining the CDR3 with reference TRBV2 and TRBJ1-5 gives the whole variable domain EPEVTQTPSHQVTQMGQEVILRCVPISNHLYFYWYRQILGQKVEFLVSFYNNEISEKSEIFDDQFSVERPDGSNFTLKIRSTKLEDSAMYFCASSEAGPKGPQHFGDGTRLSIL.

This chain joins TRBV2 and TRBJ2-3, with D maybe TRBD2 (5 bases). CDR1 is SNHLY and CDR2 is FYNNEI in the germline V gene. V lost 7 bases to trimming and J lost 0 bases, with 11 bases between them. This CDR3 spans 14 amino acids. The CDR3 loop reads CASIGSLSTDTQYF. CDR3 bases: TGTGCCAGCATTGGGAGCCTTAGCACAGATACGCAGTATTTT.

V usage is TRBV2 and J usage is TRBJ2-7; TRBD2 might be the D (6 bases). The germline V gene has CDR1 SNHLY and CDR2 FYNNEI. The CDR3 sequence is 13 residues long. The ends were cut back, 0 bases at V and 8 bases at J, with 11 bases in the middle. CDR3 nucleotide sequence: TGTGCCAGCAGTGAAGCGCTTCGCGGGAAGCAGTACTTC. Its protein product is CASSEALRGKQYF. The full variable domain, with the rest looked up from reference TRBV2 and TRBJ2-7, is EPEVTQTPSHQVTQMGQEVILRCVPISNHLYFYWYRQILGQKVEFLVSFYNNEISEKSEIFDDQFSVERPDGSNFTLKIRSTKLEDSAMYFCASSEALRGKQYFGPGTRLTVT.

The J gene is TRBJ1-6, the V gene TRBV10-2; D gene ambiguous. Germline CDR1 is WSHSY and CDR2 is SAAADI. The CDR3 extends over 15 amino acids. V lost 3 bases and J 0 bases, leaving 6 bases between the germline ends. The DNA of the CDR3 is TGCGCCAGCAGTGACAGGAGCTCCTATAATTCACCCCTCCACTTT. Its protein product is CASSDRSSYNSPLHF.

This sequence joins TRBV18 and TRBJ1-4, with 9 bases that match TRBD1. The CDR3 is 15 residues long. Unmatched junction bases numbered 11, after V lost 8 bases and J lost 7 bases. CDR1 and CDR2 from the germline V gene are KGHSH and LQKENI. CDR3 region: CASRHATGGREKLFF. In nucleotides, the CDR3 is TGTGCCAGCAGACACGCAACAGGGGGCCGTGAAAAACTGTTTTTT.

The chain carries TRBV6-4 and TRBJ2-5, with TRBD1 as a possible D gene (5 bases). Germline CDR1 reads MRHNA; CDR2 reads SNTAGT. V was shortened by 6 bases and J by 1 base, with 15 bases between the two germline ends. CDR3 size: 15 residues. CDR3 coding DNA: TGTGCCAGCAGGTGGGTGGGGCGATTCCAAGAGACCCAGTACTTC. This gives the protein CASRWVGRFQETQYF.

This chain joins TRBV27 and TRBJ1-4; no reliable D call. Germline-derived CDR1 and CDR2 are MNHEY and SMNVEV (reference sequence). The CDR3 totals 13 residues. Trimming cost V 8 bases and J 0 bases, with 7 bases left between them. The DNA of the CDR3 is TGTGCCAGCTCACGGGCAACTAATGAAAAACTGTTTTTT. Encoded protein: CASSRATNEKLFF.

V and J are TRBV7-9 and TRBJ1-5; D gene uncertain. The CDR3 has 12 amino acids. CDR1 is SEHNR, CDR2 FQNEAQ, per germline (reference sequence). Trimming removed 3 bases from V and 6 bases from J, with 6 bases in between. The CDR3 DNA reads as TGTGCCAGCAGCTTTGGTTCTCAGCCCCAGCATTTT. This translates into CASSFGSQPQHF. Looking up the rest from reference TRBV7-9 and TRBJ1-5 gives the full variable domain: DTGVSQNPRHKITKRGQNVTFRCDPISEHNRLYWYRQTLGQGPEFLTYFQNEAQLEKSRLLSDRFSAERPKGSFSTLEIQRTEQGDSAMYLCASSFGSQPQHFGDGTRLSIL.

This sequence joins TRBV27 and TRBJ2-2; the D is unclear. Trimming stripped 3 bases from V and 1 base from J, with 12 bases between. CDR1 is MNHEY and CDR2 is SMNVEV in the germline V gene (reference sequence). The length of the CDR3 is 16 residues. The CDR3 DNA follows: TGTGCCAGCAGTTTTTTGGGCCAAGTGAACACCGGGGAGCTGTTTTTT. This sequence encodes CASSFLGQVNTGELFF.

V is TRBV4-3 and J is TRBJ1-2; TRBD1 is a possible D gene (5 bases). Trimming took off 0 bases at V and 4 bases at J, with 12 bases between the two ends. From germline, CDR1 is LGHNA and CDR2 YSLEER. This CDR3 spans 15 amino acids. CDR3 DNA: TGCGCCAGCAGCCAAGATGGTGGCGGGGCCTATGGCTACACCTTC. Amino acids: CASSQDGGGAYGYTF.

The DNA of the CDR3 is TGCGCCACCTCCCGGGTTGGTAACGAGCAGTACTTC. It is translated as CATSRVGNEQYF. This chain joins TRBV5-1 and TRBJ2-7; no clear D gene. The CDR3 loop spans 12 amino acids. V lost 9 bases to trimming and J lost 5 bases, with 15 bases between them. Germline lookup yields CDR1 SGHRS and CDR2 YFSETQ.